Included here is one T cell receptor beta chain sequence, with context. Its antigen is undetermined. V shed 5 bases, J shed 4 bases, and the junction held 6 bases outside the gene matches. Germline CDR1 reads MNHEY; CDR2 reads SMNVEV (reference sequence). This CDR3 contains 14 residues. The record originates from a study of cytomegalovirus exposure and HLA in healthy donors. Study observations and caveats: In vitro confirmation showed three CMV-associated chains to be CMV antigen specific. Despite most TCR sequences being rare, some public TCRs occurred in many donors. Accounts indicate the classifier identified cytomegalovirus status with strong specificity and sensitivity. Later genetic work tied a missense DCLRE1C variant to beta-chain V and J trimming.

Vbeta (60) and Jbeta (13) primers were used in the PCR. TCRdb's copy holds only in-frame clones and misses some; the assay was immunoSEQ multiplex PCR. The sample carries roughly 130,000 clones, over 60% recorded once. The sequence was obtained from a male donor in good health and CMV-seropositive. The sequenced material came from PBMCs. The chain couples TRBV27 to TRBJ2-5, with 8 bases lining up with TRBD1. CDR3 sequence (DNA): TGTGCCAGCAGTCCGACAGGGGTGAGAGAGACCCAGTACTTC. Translating gives CASSPTGVRETQYF.